A selection of T cell receptor beta chains follows, all from one sample in a study of OX40 agonist ivuxolimab in advanced cancers. Only in-frame clones appear in the TCRdb table, and some are missing; sequencing was by immunoSEQ multiplex PCR. The sample has around 15,000 clones; about four fifths are singletons. The sample here was CD4+ or CD8+ T cells sorted from blood, taken in a trial of the OX40 agonist ivuxolimab. The source of these receptors is an adult with an advanced solid tumor such as melanoma, head and neck, liver or kidney cancer. The conserved cysteine and the conserved F or W are not part of the CDR3 here.

length,V,CDR3
12,TRBV5-1,ASSGGASGNTIY
12,TRBV30,AWSVQGGYHEQY
13,TRBV7-3,ASSRPGQGINEQF
15,TRBV7-2,ASSLHEGASGANVLT
11,TRBV6-5,ASSYSVGTEAF
9,TRBV20-1,SAWREETQY
10,TRBV25-1,ASSEYIGGYT
13,TRBV6-5,ASRLQGARTDTQY
14,TRBV2,ASSADRGAGTDTQY
12,TRBV7-2,ASSRLAEYNEQF
13,TRBV19,ASSSPRQSNYGYT
9,TRBV6-5,ASSTGGTQY
14,TRBV10-3,AISELGVTGANVLT
14,TRBV11-2,ASSLLIGRGRDTQY
16,TRBV5-1,ASSRDGIGASGANVLT
14,TRBV5-5,ASSLGQGAGGNTIY
10,TRBV6-6,ASSYLSGEQF